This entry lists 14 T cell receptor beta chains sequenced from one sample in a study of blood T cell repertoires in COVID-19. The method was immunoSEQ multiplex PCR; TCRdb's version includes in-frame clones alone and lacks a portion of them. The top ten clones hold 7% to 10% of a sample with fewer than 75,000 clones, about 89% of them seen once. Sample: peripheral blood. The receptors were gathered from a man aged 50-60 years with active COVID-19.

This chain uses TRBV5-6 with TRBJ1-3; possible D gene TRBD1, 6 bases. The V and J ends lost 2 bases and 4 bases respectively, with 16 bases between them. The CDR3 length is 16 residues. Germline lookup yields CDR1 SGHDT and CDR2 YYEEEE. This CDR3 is CASSFNSRGWGNTIYF. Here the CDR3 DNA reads TGTGCCAGCAGCTTTAATTCCAGGGGCTGGGGAAACACCATATATTTT.

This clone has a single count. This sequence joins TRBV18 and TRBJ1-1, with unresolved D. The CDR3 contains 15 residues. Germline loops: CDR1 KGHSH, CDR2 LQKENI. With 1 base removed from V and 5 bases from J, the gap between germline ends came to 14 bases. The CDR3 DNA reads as TGTGCCAGCTCACCACGGGTCGGGGAGGTGACTGAAGCTTTCTTT. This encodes CASSPRVGEVTEAFF.

The CDR3 region has the DNA TGTGCCAGCAGTTACTCGAGCCAAACAGATACGCAGTATTTT. Translated, it gives CASSYSSQTDTQYF. The rearrangement uses TRBV6-5 and TRBJ2-3; D ambiguous. Trimming took 0 bases from V and 3 from J, leaving 7 bases between them. Germline V gene sequence: CDR1 MNHEY, CDR2 SVGAGI. The CDR3 length is 14 residues.

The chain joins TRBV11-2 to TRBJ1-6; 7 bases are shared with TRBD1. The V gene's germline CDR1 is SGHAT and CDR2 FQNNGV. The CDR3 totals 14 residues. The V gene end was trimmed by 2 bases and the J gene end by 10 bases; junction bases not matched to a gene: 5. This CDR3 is CASSLHRGASPLHF. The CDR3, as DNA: TGTGCCAGCAGCTTACACAGGGGTGCATCACCCCTCCACTTT. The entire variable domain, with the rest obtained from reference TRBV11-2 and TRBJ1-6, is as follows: EAGVAQSPRYKIIEKRQSVAFWCNPISGHATLYWYQQILGQGPKLLIQFQNNGVVDDSQLPKDRFSAERLKGVDSTLKIQPAKLEDSAVYLCASSLHRGASPLHFGNGTRLTVT.

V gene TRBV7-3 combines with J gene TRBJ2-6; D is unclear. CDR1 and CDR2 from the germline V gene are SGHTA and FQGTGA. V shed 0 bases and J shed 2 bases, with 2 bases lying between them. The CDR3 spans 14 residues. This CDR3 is CASSLTTGANVLTF. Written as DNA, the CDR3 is TGTGCCAGCAGCTTAACTACTGGGGCCAACGTCCTGACTTTC.

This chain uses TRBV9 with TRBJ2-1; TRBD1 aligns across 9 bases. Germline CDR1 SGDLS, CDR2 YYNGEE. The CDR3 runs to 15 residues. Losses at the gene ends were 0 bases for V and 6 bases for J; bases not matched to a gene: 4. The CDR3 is CASSVGVTGGNEQFF. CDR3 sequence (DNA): TGTGCCAGCAGCGTAGGTGTGACAGGGGGCAATGAGCAGTTCTTC.

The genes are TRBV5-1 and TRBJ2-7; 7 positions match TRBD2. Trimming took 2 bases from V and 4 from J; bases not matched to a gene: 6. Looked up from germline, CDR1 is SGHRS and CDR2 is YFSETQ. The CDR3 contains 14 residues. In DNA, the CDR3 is TGCGCCAGCAGCTTAAAGGGCGGGGGTTACGAGCAGTACTTC. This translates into CASSLKGGGYEQYF. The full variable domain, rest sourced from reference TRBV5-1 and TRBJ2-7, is KAGVTQTPRYLIKTRGQQVTLSCSPISGHRSVSWYQQTPGQGLQFLFEYFSETQRNKGNFPGRFSGRQFSNSRSEMNVSTLELGDSALYLCASSLKGGGYEQYFGPGTRLTVT.

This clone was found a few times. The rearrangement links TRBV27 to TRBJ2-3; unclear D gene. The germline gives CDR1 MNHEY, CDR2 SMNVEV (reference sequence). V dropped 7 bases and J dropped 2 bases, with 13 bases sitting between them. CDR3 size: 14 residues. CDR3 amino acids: CASTSLEFTDTQYF. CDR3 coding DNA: TGTGCCAGCACTTCCTTAGAATTCACAGATACGCAGTATTTT.

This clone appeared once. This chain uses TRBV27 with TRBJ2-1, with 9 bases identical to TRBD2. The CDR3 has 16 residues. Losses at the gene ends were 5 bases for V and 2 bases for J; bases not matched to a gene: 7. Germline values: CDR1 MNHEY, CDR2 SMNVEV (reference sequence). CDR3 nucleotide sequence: TGTGCCAGCAGTCCCCGTCCTAGCGGGGCCTACAATGAGCAGTTCTTC. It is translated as CASSPRPSGAYNEQFF.

The CDR3 protein is CASGTSGYNEQFF. The CDR3 nucleotides are TGTGCCAGCGGGACTAGCGGCTACAATGAGCAGTTCTTC. The rearrangement joins TRBV27 to TRBJ2-1; 11 nucleotides align to TRBD2. The V segment lost 8 bases and the J segment 3 bases; nucleotides outside the gene matches: 0. This CDR3 is built from 13 residues. Germline CDR1 and CDR2: MNHEY and SMNVEV (reference sequence).

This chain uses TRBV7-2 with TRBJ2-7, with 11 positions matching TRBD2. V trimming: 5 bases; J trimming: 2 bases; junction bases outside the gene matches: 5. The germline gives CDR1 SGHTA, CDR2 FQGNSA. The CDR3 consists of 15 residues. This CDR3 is CASSRGLAVPYEQYF. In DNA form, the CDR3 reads TGTGCCAGCAGCAGGGGACTAGCGGTACCCTACGAGCAGTACTTC.

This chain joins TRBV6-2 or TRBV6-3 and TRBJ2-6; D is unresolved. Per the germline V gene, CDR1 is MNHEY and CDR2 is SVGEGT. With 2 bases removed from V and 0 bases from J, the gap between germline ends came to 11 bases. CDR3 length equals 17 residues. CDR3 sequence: CASSYAEMRSGANVLTF. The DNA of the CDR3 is TGTGCCAGCAGTTACGCCGAGATGCGCTCTGGGGCCAACGTCCTGACTTTC.

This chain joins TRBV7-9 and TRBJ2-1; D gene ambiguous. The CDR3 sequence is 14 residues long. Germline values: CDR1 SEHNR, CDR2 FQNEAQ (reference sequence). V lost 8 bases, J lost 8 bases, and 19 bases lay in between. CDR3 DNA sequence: TGTGCCAGCTCGTCCAGCGCTTACTCCTATGAGCAGTTCTTC. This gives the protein CASSSSAYSYEQFF.

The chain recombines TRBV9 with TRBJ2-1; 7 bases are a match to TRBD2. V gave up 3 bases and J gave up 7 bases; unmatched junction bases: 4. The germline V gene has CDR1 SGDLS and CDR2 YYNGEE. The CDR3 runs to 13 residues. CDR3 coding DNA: TGTGCCAGCAGCGGGACTAGTCGGAATGAGCAGTTCTTC. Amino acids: CASSGTSRNEQFF.